These 30 T cell receptor beta chains originate from one sample sequenced in a study of CD4 T cells in relation to SARS-CoV-2 and coronaviruses. The assay was immunoSEQ multiplex PCR, and TCRdb's table has in-frame clones only and misses some. This table has about 60,000 clones, about 92% appearing once. Sequencing used naive CD4+ T cells from PBMCs. Stated subset: naive CD4+ T cells isolated by negative enrichment. The receptors shown here come from an adult with COVID-19.

This rearrangement joins TRBV5-4 to TRBJ1-1, with unresolved D. Looked up from germline, CDR1 is SGHNT and CDR2 is YYREEE (reference sequence). The CDR3 contains 13 residues. Trimming left V 3 bases short and J 3 bases short, with 9 bases between. The CDR3 protein is CASSSRRDTEAFF. The CDR3 region has the DNA TGTGCCAGCAGCTCAAGACGGGACACTGAAGCTTTCTTT.

CDR3: CAWSASDRVSNQPQHF. The CDR3 DNA sequence: TGTGCCTGGAGTGCATCCGACAGGGTTAGCAATCAGCCCCAGCATTTT. The chain has TRBV30 and TRBJ1-5; 7 positions agree with TRBD1. The CDR3 covers 16 residues. Germline-derived CDR1 and CDR2 are GTSNPN and SVGIG (reference sequence). The ends lost 1 base at V and 0 bases at J; junction bases unmatched: 6.

The chain carries TRBV15 and TRBJ2-3, with D possibly TRBD1 on 6 matching bases. Per the germline V gene, CDR1 is LNHNV and CDR2 is YYDKDF (reference sequence). V lost 2 bases and J lost 2, with 17 bases in between. This CDR3 has 17 amino acids. Here the CDR3 DNA reads TGTGCCACCAGCAGATCCTCTGGGGGCTTACCCACAGATACGCAGTATTTT. Its protein product is CATSRSSGGLPTDTQYF.

The V call is TRBV10-3, the J call TRBJ2-7; TRBD2 matches 14 bases. In germline, CDR1 is ENHRY, CDR2 SYGVKD. This CDR3 is 13 amino acids long. V lost 10 bases and J lost 6; bases outside the gene matches: 5. In nucleotides, the CDR3 is TGTGCCACGGGACTAGCGGGAGTAACCGAGCAGTACTTC. Protein sequence: CATGLAGVTEQYF.

V and J are TRBV5-4 and TRBJ2-5; the match to TRBD2 covers 10 bases. The CDR3 runs to 18 residues. V was clipped by 0 bases and J by 5 bases; unmatched bases: 13. CDR1 is SGHNT, CDR2 YYREEE, per germline (reference sequence). The CDR3 DNA reads as TGTGCCAGCAGCTTGGGCTCTCTAGCGGGAGTAGGTTCGGAGACCCAGTACTTC. It translates to CASSLGSLAGVGSETQYF.

The chain uses TRBV6-2 or TRBV6-3 and TRBJ2-6; D is uncertain. The CDR3 runs 19 residues. Trimming left V 4 bases short and J 0 bases short, with 19 bases between. From germline, CDR1 is MNHEY and CDR2 SVGEGT. The CDR3 DNA reads TGTGCCAGCAGTTCTCCTCCAGGCCGTCCCCTCTCTGGGGCCAACGTCCTGACTTTC. It specifies CASSSPPGRPLSGANVLTF.

This chain's CDR3 is CASSFPGLAGGELFF. CDR3 DNA sequence: TGTGCCAGCAGCTTCCCGGGACTAGCTGGGGGGGAGCTGTTTTTT. This sequence joins TRBV5-4 and TRBJ2-2, with 9 nucleotides matching TRBD2. The junction had 7 bases not matched to a gene; V was cut back by 2 bases and J by 8 bases. From germline, CDR1 is SGHNT and CDR2 YYREEE (reference sequence). This CDR3 comprises 15 residues.

V is TRBV15 and J is TRBJ1-2, with D perhaps TRBD1 (5 bases). The V gene's germline CDR1 is LNHNV and CDR2 YYDKDF (reference sequence). Trimming removed 0 bases from V and 7 bases from J, with 6 bases in between. CDR3 length: 12 residues. In nucleotides, the CDR3 is TGTGCCACCAGCAGAGATCAGGGTGGCTACACCTTC. Its protein is CATSRDQGGYTF.

This chain links TRBV9 with TRBJ1-6; no firm D call. The V gene lost 2 bases and the J gene lost 8 bases, with 8 bases spanning the gap. The CDR3 sequence is 13 residues long. Germline V gives CDR1 SGDLS, CDR2 YYNGEE. The CDR3 protein is CASSVGRDSPLHF. CDR3 in DNA: TGTGCCAGCAGCGTCGGTCGTGATTCACCCCTCCACTTT.

The chain carries TRBV19 and TRBJ1-1, with 7 nucleotides matching TRBD1. Germline V lookup: CDR1 LNHDA, CDR2 SQIVND (reference sequence). CDR3 length equals 15 residues. V dropped 6 bases and J dropped 1; count of bases not matched to a gene: 8. CDR3 sequence: CASRPPGQQNTEAFF. In nucleotides, the CDR3 is TGTGCCAGTAGGCCTCCGGGACAGCAGAACACTGAAGCTTTCTTT.

V and J are TRBV28 and TRBJ1-4; D is perhaps TRBD1 (5 bases). The CDR3 runs to 15 residues. The V and J ends lost 3 bases and 4 bases respectively, with 12 bases between them. Per the germline V gene, CDR1 is MDHEN and CDR2 is SYDVKM. This CDR3 reads CASSLASGLNEKLFF. CDR3 sequence (DNA): TGTGCCAGCAGTTTGGCGTCGGGGCTTAATGAAAAACTGTTTTTT.

This clone was detected only once. This chain's CDR3 is CASSWTDTQYF. In DNA, the CDR3 is TGTGCCAGCAGTTGGACAGATACGCAGTATTTT. V is TRBV28 and J is TRBJ2-3; no reliable D call. Germline CDR1 reads MDHEN; CDR2 reads SYDVKM. The CDR3 totals 11 residues. V dropped 4 bases and J dropped 3 bases, with 2 bases sitting between them.

The chain links TRBV10-3 to TRBJ1-1; 10 bases agree with TRBD1. V was pared by 9 bases and J by 0 bases, with 7 bases of the junction left unmatched. The CDR3 sequence is 15 residues long. Germline loops: CDR1 ENHRY, CDR2 SYGVKD. The CDR3 loop is CAISEDRGMNTEAFF. The DNA of the CDR3 is TGTGCCATATCAGAGGACAGGGGGATGAACACTGAAGCTTTCTTT.

This chain connects TRBV4-1 to TRBJ2-3; 7 nucleotides line up with TRBD2. The CDR3 has 17 residues. The germline V gene encodes CDR1 MGHRA and CDR2 YSYEKL. The junction had 8 bases not matched to a gene; V was cut back by 1 base and J by 1 base. The chain's CDR3 is CASSQVGREKGTDTQYF. DNA of the CDR3: TGCGCCAGCAGCCAAGTTGGGCGGGAGAAAGGCACAGATACGCAGTATTTT.

This clone was observed once. This chain's CDR3 is CASSKPGQGGYGYTF. The DNA for the CDR3 is TGTGCCAGCAGTAAACCGGGACAGGGCGGTTATGGCTACACCTTC. This chain uses TRBV2 with TRBJ1-2, with TRBD1 identical over 9 bases. The junction had 9 bases not matched to a gene; V was cut back by 5 bases and J by 5 bases. The germline V gene has CDR1 SNHLY and CDR2 FYNNEI. CDR3 length: 15 amino acids.

This chain joins TRBV28 and TRBJ2-1; possible D gene TRBD2, 5 bases. There are 15 residues in the CDR3. Trimming removed 6 bases from V and 4 bases from J, with 16 bases in between. The germline V gene encodes CDR1 MDHEN and CDR2 SYDVKM. CDR3 sequence: CASSLERSRYNEQFF. As DNA, the CDR3 is TGTGCCAGCAGCCTGGAGCGGTCTCGGTACAATGAGCAGTTCTTC.

The chain carries TRBV18 and TRBJ1-3; maybe TRBD1 (5 bases). The CDR3 sequence is 17 residues long. V shed 6 bases and J shed 0 bases, with 18 bases lying between them. Germline CDR1 reads KGHSH; CDR2 reads LQKENI. The CDR3 DNA sequence: TGTGCCAGCTCCCTAGGAAAAACAGGATACTCTGGAAACACCATATATTTT. This translates into CASSLGKTGYSGNTIYF.

The CDR3: CAWATHLTYGYTF. CDR3 bases: TGTGCCTGGGCGACACATTTAACCTATGGCTACACCTTC. V usage is TRBV30 and J usage is TRBJ1-2, with D unclear. Between the trimmed V and J ends, which lost 5 bases and 4 bases, there was a span of 14 bases. The CDR3 consists of 13 residues. The germline CDR1 and CDR2 sequences are GTSNPN and SVGIG (reference sequence).

This clone was seen once. The junction differs from germline at one of its ends, possibly a read error. Other DNA sequences in the sample encode the same CDR3. V usage is TRBV7-9 and J usage is TRBJ2-2; no reliable D call. This CDR3 is built from 14 residues. The germline V gene encodes CDR1 SEHNR and CDR2 FQNEAQ (reference sequence). The CDR3 protein is CASSLLVNTGELFF. For the CDR3, the DNA is TGTGCCAGCAGCTTACTAGTTAACACTGGGGAGCTGTTTTTT.

In nucleotides, the CDR3 is TGCGCCAGCAGCTTGGATGGGGCTCGGGACTATGGCTACACCTTC. This codes for CASSLDGARDYGYTF. The rearrangement uses TRBV5-1 and TRBJ1-2; D possibly corresponds to TRBD1 (5 bases). Germline lookup yields CDR1 SGHRS and CDR2 YFSETQ. This CDR3 has 15 amino acids. The ends were cut back, 0 bases at V and 3 bases at J, with 12 bases in the middle.

This chain connects TRBV11-2 to TRBJ2-5; 8 bases are a match to TRBD2. The V gene end was trimmed by 3 bases and the J gene end by 7 bases; junction bases not matched to a gene: 10. CDR3 length: 15 residues. Germline CDR1 reads SGHAT; CDR2 reads FQNNGV. The CDR3 bases are TGTGCCAGCAGCTTCGGGACTAGGGCCATGTTGACCCAGTACTTC. Translating it yields CASSFGTRAMLTQYF. The full variable domain, its missing parts supplied by reference TRBV11-2 and TRBJ2-5, is EAGVAQSPRYKIIEKRQSVAFWCNPISGHATLYWYQQILGQGPKLLIQFQNNGVVDDSQLPKDRFSAERLKGVDSTLKIQPAKLEDSAVYLCASSFGTRAMLTQYFGPGTRLLVL.

J is TRBJ2-7 and V is TRBV7-9; TRBD2 aligns across 7 bases. The germline gives CDR1 SEHNR, CDR2 FQNEAQ (reference sequence). The V and J ends lost 0 bases and 3 bases, in that order; junction bases with no gene match: 11. The CDR3 covers 17 residues. DNA for the CDR3: TGTGCCAGCAGCTTAGCGGGTAGGACTAGTTCCTTCTACGAGCAGTACTTC. It specifies CASSLAGRTSSFYEQYF.

Points on this clone: At one end, the junction sequence differs from germline, possibly due to a read error. The chain has TRBV7-7 and TRBJ2-1, with 7 bases fitting TRBD1. There are 13 residues in the CDR3. Germline CDR1 is SSHAT and CDR2 is FNYEAQ (reference sequence). This CDR3 is CASSRDSYNEQFF. CDR3 bases: TGTGCTAGCAGCCGGGACAGCTACAATGAGCAGTTCTTC.

The chain is built from TRBV18 and TRBJ2-2, with D perhaps matching TRBD1 (6 bases). The CDR3 runs to 16 residues. V was trimmed by 4 bases and J by 4 bases, leaving 16 bases between them. Germline loops: CDR1 KGHSH, CDR2 LQKENI. The CDR3 loop is CASSRRQDSGTGELFF. The CDR3 DNA is TGTGCCAGCTCACGCAGACAGGATTCGGGCACCGGGGAGCTGTTTTTT.

V usage is TRBV14 and J usage is TRBJ1-1; D call uncertain. The CDR3 runs to 11 residues. Trimming removed 1 base from V and 10 bases from J, with 7 bases in between. Germline assignment: CDR1 SGHDN and CDR2 FVKESK. CDR3 protein: CASSQGILAFF. Written as DNA, the CDR3 is TGTGCCAGCAGCCAAGGGATCCTAGCTTTCTTT.

J is TRBJ2-1 and V is TRBV24-1; 9 nucleotides line up with TRBD2. Germline-derived CDR1 and CDR2 are KGHDR and SFDVKD. Losses at the gene ends were 3 bases for V and 7 bases for J; bases not matched to a gene: 9. The CDR3 has 16 residues. The CDR3 sequence: CATSDPTSGLSNEQFF. The CDR3 nucleotides are TGTGCCACCAGTGATCCTACTAGCGGGCTCAGTAATGAGCAGTTCTTC.

The chain links TRBV6-1 to TRBJ1-1; TRBD1 is a possible D gene (5 bases). CDR1 MNHNS and CDR2 SASEGT come from the germline V gene. There are 14 residues in the CDR3. The V end was cut by 4 bases, the J end by 0 bases, with 9 bases between. The CDR3 region is CASSGQTMNTEAFF. CDR3 nucleotide sequence: TGTGCCAGCAGTGGACAGACCATGAACACTGAAGCTTTCTTT.

CDR3 DNA: TGTGCCTGGGCCAGGAGGGACGGATACTACGAGCAGTACTTC. The encoded protein is CAWARRDGYYEQYF. V gene TRBV30 combines with J gene TRBJ2-7, with a possible D match to TRBD2 (6 bases). This CDR3 comprises 14 residues. Deletions cut 5 bases from V and 3 bases from J, with 17 bases between. Germline V gene sequence: CDR1 GTSNPN, CDR2 SVGIG (reference sequence).

V gene TRBV7-6 combines with J gene TRBJ2-5; D gene unclear. V was cut by 5 bases and J by 4 bases, with 14 bases left in between. There are 14 residues in the CDR3. Germline CDR1 is SGHVS and CDR2 is FNYEAQ. CDR3 sequence reads: CASSPKDGRETQYF. CDR3 in DNA: TGTGCCAGCAGCCCTAAGGACGGACGAGAGACCCAGTACTTC. The whole variable domain, filled in from reference TRBV7-6 and TRBJ2-5, reads GAGVSQSPRYKVTKRGQDVALRCDPISGHVSLYWYRQALGQGPEFLTYFNYEAQQDKSGLPNDRFSAERPEGSISTLTIQRTEQRDSAMYRCASSPKDGRETQYFGPGTRLLVL.

In its sample, this clone was seen once. This chain joins TRBV7-3 and TRBJ2-7; the D gene is possibly TRBD2 (6 bases). The germline CDR1 and CDR2 sequences are SGHTA and FQGTGA. CDR3 length equals 16 residues. Between the trimmed V and J ends, which lost 4 bases and 3 bases, there was a span of 19 bases. CDR3 DNA sequence: TGTGCCAGCAGCTCCAGGGACTTCTTAGTCCTCTACGAGCAGTACTTC. Translated: CASSSRDFLVLYEQYF.